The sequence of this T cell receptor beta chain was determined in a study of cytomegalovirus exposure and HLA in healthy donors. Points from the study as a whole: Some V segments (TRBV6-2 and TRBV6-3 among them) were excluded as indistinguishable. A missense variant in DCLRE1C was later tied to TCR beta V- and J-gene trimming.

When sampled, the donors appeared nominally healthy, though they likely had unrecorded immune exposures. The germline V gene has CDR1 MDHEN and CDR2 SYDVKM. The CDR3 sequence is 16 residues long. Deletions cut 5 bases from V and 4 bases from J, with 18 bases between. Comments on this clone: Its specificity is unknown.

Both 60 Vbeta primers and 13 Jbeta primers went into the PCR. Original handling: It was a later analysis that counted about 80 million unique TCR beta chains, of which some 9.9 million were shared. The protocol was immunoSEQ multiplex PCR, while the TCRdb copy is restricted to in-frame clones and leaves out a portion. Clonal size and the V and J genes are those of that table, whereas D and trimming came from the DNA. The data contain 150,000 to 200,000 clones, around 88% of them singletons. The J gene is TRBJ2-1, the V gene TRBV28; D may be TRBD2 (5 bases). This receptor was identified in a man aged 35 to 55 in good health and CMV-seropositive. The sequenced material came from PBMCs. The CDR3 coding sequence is TGTGCCAGCAGTCTCGCCGTCGGGGTGGGATACAATGAGCAGTTCTTC. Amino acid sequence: CASSLAVGVGYNEQFF.